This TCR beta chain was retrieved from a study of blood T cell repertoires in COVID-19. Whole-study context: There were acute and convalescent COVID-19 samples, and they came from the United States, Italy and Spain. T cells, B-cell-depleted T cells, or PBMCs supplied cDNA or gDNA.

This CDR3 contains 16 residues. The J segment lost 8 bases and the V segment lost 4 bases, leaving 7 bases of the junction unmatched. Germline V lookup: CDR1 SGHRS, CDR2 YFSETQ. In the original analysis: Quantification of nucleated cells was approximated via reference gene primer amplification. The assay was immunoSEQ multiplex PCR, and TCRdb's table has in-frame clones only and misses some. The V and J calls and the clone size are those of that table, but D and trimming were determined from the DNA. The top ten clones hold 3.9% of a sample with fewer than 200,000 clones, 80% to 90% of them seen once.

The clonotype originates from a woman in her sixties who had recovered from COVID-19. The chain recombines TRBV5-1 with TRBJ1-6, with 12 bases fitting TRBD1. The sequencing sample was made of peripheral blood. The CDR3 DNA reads TGCGCCAGCAGCAGAGGGACAGGGGGCATGGATTCACCCCTCCACTTT. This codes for CASSRGTGGMDSPLHF.